The 29 T cell receptor beta chains below come from one sample, sequenced in a study of identifying expanded T cells in peripheral blood (dated by TCRdb to 2018 to 2020). Library generation was performed with the immunoSEQ multiplex PCR assay. Held by TCRdb, this immuneACCESS table contains in-frame sequences only and omits some clones. Under half of the omission traces to an unresolved V gene where checked; the cause of the rest is unknown. This sample holds 60,000 to 80,000 clones; roughly 90% were observed only once. Under 3.5% of the sample rests with the top ten. Sequencing was carried out using blood. All receptors derive from a person aged 18 to 70 in good health.

The rearrangement uses TRBV2 and TRBJ2-1; D could derive from TRBD1 or TRBD2 (5 bases each). V was cut by 2 bases and J by 9 bases, with 11 bases left in between. CDR1 and CDR2 (germline): SNHLY, FYNNEI. The CDR3 has 13 amino acids. DNA for the CDR3: TGTGCCAGCAGTGAACTGGGGGTTGGTGAGCAGTTCTTC. Protein sequence: CASSELGVGEQFF.

CDR3: CASSQMGTDTQYF. Written as DNA, the CDR3 is TGTGCCAGCAGCCAGATGGGTACAGATACGCAGTATTTT. This sequence joins TRBV14 and TRBJ2-3; D not resolved. The V gene lost 3 bases and the J gene lost 3 bases, with 7 bases spanning the gap. The length of the CDR3 is 13 residues. Germline V lookup: CDR1 SGHDN, CDR2 FVKESK.

This sequence joins TRBV7-9 and TRBJ2-7; D is unclear. V lost 2 bases to trimming and J lost 6 bases, with 17 bases between them. This CDR3 is built from 15 residues. Per the germline V gene, CDR1 is SEHNR and CDR2 is FQNEAQ (reference sequence). The CDR3 nucleotides are TGTGCCAGCAGCTTAATATCCCTGGGGATCGGCGAGCAGTACTTC. As protein: CASSLISLGIGEQYF.

V is TRBV19 and J is TRBJ2-7; possibly TRBD2 for D (6 bases). Germline values: CDR1 LNHDA, CDR2 SQIVND (reference sequence). The ends were cut back, 5 bases at V and 2 bases at J, with 10 bases in the middle. The CDR3 runs to 13 residues. CDR3 coding DNA: TGTGCCAGTAGTCCGGGGACTCCCTACGAGCAGTACTTC. This gives the protein CASSPGTPYEQYF.

The V call is TRBV30, the J call TRBJ1-5; D call uncertain. The CDR3 runs to 13 residues. Trimming stripped 6 bases from V and 3 bases from J, with 12 bases between. Germline CDR1 GTSNPN, CDR2 SVGIG (reference sequence). CDR3 in amino acids: CACQWQNNQPQHF. The CDR3 DNA reads TGTGCCTGCCAGTGGCAGAACAATCAGCCCCAGCATTTT.

This chain connects TRBV27 to TRBJ1-1, with a weak D call TRBD1 (5 bases). CDR3 length: 14 amino acids. Germline V gene data show CDR1 as MNHEY and CDR2 as SMNVEV (reference sequence). V was pared by 3 bases and J by 7 bases, with 15 bases between. CDR3 sequence (DNA): TGTGCCAGCAGTTTGTCGCTGGGGGAGATTGAAGCTTTCTTT. Translation gives CASSLSLGEIEAFF.

This sequence joins TRBV28 and TRBJ2-3; 9 bases align to TRBD2. The V segment lost 1 base and the J segment 2 bases; nucleotides outside the gene matches: 4. The germline V gene has CDR1 MDHEN and CDR2 SYDVKM. This CDR3 comprises 16 residues. CDR3 amino acids: CASSLYGGRVTDTQYF. The CDR3 bases are TGTGCCAGCAGTTTATACGGCGGGAGGGTCACAGATACGCAGTATTTT.

The CDR3 sequence is CASSEDLGGETQYF. CDR3 in DNA: TGTGCCAGCAGTGAAGACCTCGGAGGGGAGACCCAGTACTTC. The rearrangement uses TRBV2 and TRBJ2-5, with D perhaps TRBD2 (6 bases). Trimming stripped 1 base from V and 5 bases from J, with 11 bases between. The germline CDR1 and CDR2 sequences are SNHLY and FYNNEI. This CDR3 has 14 residues.

CDR3 loop: CASRTGHWGNEQYF. The CDR3 region has the DNA TGTGCCAGCAGGACAGGACACTGGGGGAACGAGCAGTACTTC. The chain links TRBV6-5 to TRBJ2-7; maybe TRBD1 (6 bases). CDR1 and CDR2 from the germline V gene are MNHEY and SVGAGI. The CDR3 sequence is 14 residues long. V dropped 6 bases and J dropped 5 bases, with 17 bases sitting between them.

This clone was observed a single time. The chain is built from TRBV7-6 and TRBJ2-3; no firm D call. V lost 0 bases to trimming and J lost 0 bases, with 10 bases between them. The CDR3 totals 16 residues. In germline, CDR1 is SGHVS, CDR2 FNYEAQ. The CDR3 bases are TGTGCCAGCAGCTTAGCCCCGGACCGTAGCACAGATACGCAGTATTTT. Residues: CASSLAPDRSTDTQYF.

The chain uses TRBV13 and TRBJ2-2; TRBD2 might be the D (6 bases). This CDR3 spans 13 amino acids. Deletions cut 5 bases from V and 10 bases from J, with 14 bases between. Per the germline V gene, CDR1 is PRHDT and CDR2 is FYEKMQ (reference sequence). The CDR3 nucleotides are TGTGCCAGCAGCCCCCGAGGAGGGGCGGAGCTGTTTTTT. Translated: CASSPRGGAELFF.

The rearrangement joins TRBV2 to TRBJ2-1; tentatively, D is TRBD1 or TRBD2 (6 bases each). This CDR3 is 15 amino acids long. V was clipped by 8 bases and J by 4 bases, with 18 bases between them. Germline lookup yields CDR1 SNHLY and CDR2 FYNNEI. CDR3 DNA: TGTGCCAGCCCTACCCCGGGGGCGAGGTACAATGAGCAGTTCTTC. Protein: CASPTPGARYNEQFF.

The chain carries TRBV7-2 and TRBJ1-2; a weak D match, TRBD1 (6 bases). The CDR3 has 17 amino acids. Trimming stripped 2 bases from V and 4 bases from J, with 20 bases between. The germline CDR1 and CDR2 sequences are SGHTA and FQGNSA. The chain's CDR3 is CASSLTIRDIQAYGYTF. CDR3 in DNA: TGTGCCAGCAGCTTAACTATCCGGGACATACAGGCCTATGGCTACACCTTC. The full variable domain, its missing parts supplied by reference TRBV7-2 and TRBJ1-2, is GAGVSQSPSNKVTEKGKDVELRCDPISGHTALYWYRQSLGQGLEFLIYFQGNSAPDKSGLPSDRFSAERTGGSVSTLTIQRTQQEDSAVYLCASSLTIRDIQAYGYTFGSGTRLTVV.

This clone was seen only once. The genes are TRBV11-2 and TRBJ1-5; D is undetermined. The CDR3 extends over 13 amino acids. The V and J ends lost 0 bases and 5 bases respectively, with 5 bases between them. The germline V gene encodes CDR1 SGHAT and CDR2 FQNNGV. The chain's CDR3 is CASSLDLDQPQHF. For the CDR3, the DNA is TGTGCCAGCAGCTTAGATCTCGATCAGCCCCAGCATTTT.

J is TRBJ2-7 and V is TRBV30; possible D gene TRBD2, 6 bases. The V end lost 8 bases, the J end lost 0 bases, and 11 bases lay between the germline ends. The germline V gene encodes CDR1 GTSNPN and CDR2 SVGIG (reference sequence). The CDR3 covers 12 residues. CDR3 protein: CAGTHSSYEQYF. CDR3 coding DNA: TGTGCCGGGACTCATAGCTCCTACGAGCAGTACTTC.

The chain recombines TRBV7-2 with TRBJ2-1; possibly TRBD1 for D (6 bases). The V gene lost 3 bases and the J gene lost 8 bases, with 17 bases spanning the gap. This CDR3 region has 15 residues. Germline V gives CDR1 SGHTA, CDR2 FQGNSA. The DNA for the CDR3 is TGTGCCAGCAGCTTGGGGGCTAGCTCCGTCGATGAGCAGTTCTTC. It yields the protein CASSLGASSVDEQFF.

V and J are TRBV6-6 and TRBJ2-3, with D possibly TRBD2 on 7 matching bases. The length of the CDR3 is 14 residues. The V gene's germline CDR1 is MNHNY and CDR2 SVGAGI (reference sequence). V lost 11 bases and J lost 3, with 18 bases in between. CDR3 sequence reads: CAAKGGGETDTQYF. For the CDR3, the DNA is TGTGCCGCAAAGGGAGGGGGGGAGACAGATACGCAGTATTTT.

This chain links TRBV6-1 with TRBJ2-3; no clear D gene. Germline CDR1 and CDR2: MNHNS and SASEGT. V dropped 3 bases and J dropped 4 bases, with 2 bases sitting between them. CDR3 size: 11 residues. Here the CDR3 reads CASSDSDTQYF. The CDR3 DNA sequence: TGTGCCAGCAGTGACTCAGATACGCAGTATTTT.

The chain joins TRBV12-5 to TRBJ1-2; weak D call: TRBD1 (6 bases). Germline V gives CDR1 LGHNT, CDR2 FRNRAP. The CDR3 has 13 amino acids. Trimming pared 3 bases from V and 3 bases from J, leaving 8 bases between. CDR3 sequence: CASGFGTHYGYTF. The CDR3 region has the DNA TGTGCTAGTGGTTTCGGGACACACTATGGCTACACCTTC.

The chain has TRBV1 and TRBJ2-1; TRBD2 is taken as the D call from the table, unchecked against the DNA. TRBV1 is listed as a pseudogene. The CDR3 is 18 residues long. The CDR3 coding sequence is TGCACCAGCAGCCCCAAAATGCCACTAGCGGGGGATGCTGATGAGCAGTTCTTC. This sequence encodes CTSSPKMPLAGDADEQFF.

CDR3 DNA: TGTGCCAGCAGCTCAACAGGGCCAGATACGCAGTATTTT. Protein product: CASSSTGPDTQYF. The chain links TRBV7-3 to TRBJ2-3; perhaps TRBD1 as D (6 bases). The CDR3 is made up of 13 amino acids. Trimming removed 4 bases from V and 4 bases from J, with 9 bases in between. From germline, CDR1 is SGHTA and CDR2 FQGTGA.

V usage is TRBV9 and J usage is TRBJ2-6, with D uncertain. Per germline, CDR1 SGDLS and CDR2 YYNGEE. This CDR3 contains 16 residues. Deletions cut 1 base from V and 0 bases from J, with 8 bases between. The CDR3 spells CASSVLGNSGANVLTF. As DNA, the CDR3 is TGTGCCAGCAGCGTACTGGGGAACTCTGGGGCCAACGTCCTGACTTTC.

This clone was seen once. The CDR3 region is CASSLGQGWNTEAFF. CDR3 nucleotides: TGTGCCAGCAGCTTAGGTCAGGGATGGAACACTGAAGCTTTCTTT. V gene TRBV7-2 combines with J gene TRBJ1-1, with D perhaps matching TRBD1 (5 bases). The germline V and J ends were trimmed by 1 base and 1 base, with 10 bases remaining between them. The CDR3 is made up of 15 amino acids. The V gene's germline CDR1 is SGHTA and CDR2 FQGNSA.

This clone was found once. The chain has TRBV6-4 and TRBJ2-5; TRBD2 matches 8 bases. Germline values: CDR1 MRHNA, CDR2 SNTAGT. This CDR3 has 15 residues. The V segment lost 5 bases and the J segment 2 bases; nucleotides outside the gene matches: 7. The chain's CDR3 is CASSLTGGGQETQYF. CDR3 DNA sequence: TGTGCCAGCAGTCTCACAGGCGGGGGGCAAGAGACCCAGTACTTC.

The rearrangement links TRBV13 to TRBJ2-5; weak D call: TRBD1 (5 bases). CDR1 is PRHDT, CDR2 FYEKMQ, per germline (reference sequence). The length of the CDR3 is 19 residues. Trimming shortened V by 2 bases and J by 2 bases, and 24 bases separated the two germline ends. The CDR3 here is CASSLRLSGQDAPQETQYF. CDR3 coding DNA: TGTGCCAGCAGCTTACGCCTCTCAGGGCAAGACGCCCCACAAGAGACCCAGTACTTC. The full variable domain, rest sourced from reference TRBV13 and TRBJ2-5, is AAGVIQSPRHLIKEKRETATLKCYPIPRHDTVYWYQQGPGQDPQFLISFYEKMQSDKGSIPDRFSAQQFSDYHSELNMSSLELGDSALYFCASSLRLSGQDAPQETQYFGPGTRLLVL.

The CDR3 sequence: CASSKWGKGRNTEAFF. CDR3 in DNA: TGTGCCAGCAGCAAGTGGGGGAAGGGGAGGAATACTGAAGCTTTCTTT. This chain uses TRBV21-1 with TRBJ1-1. TRBV21-1 is a documented pseudogene. This CDR3 has 16 amino acids.

The J gene is TRBJ2-6, the V gene TRBV5-4; no reliable D call. Germline V gene data show CDR1 as SGHNT and CDR2 as YYREEE (reference sequence). Deletions cut 4 bases from V and 3 bases from J, with 11 bases between. The CDR3 has 15 amino acids. In DNA form, the CDR3 reads TGTGCCAGCAGCGGGATATTTTATGGGGCCAACGTCCTGACTTTC. It codes for CASSGIFYGANVLTF.

V gene TRBV18 combines with J gene TRBJ1-1; TRBD1 is a possible D gene (6 bases). CDR1 KGHSH and CDR2 LQKENI come from the germline V gene. Between the trimmed V and J ends, which lost 5 bases and 4 bases, there was a span of 11 bases. This CDR3 has 13 residues. CDR3 sequence reads: CASSSQGGTEAFF. CDR3 DNA: TGTGCCAGCTCATCACAGGGTGGCACTGAAGCTTTCTTT.

The rearrangement joins TRBV19 to TRBJ1-2; TRBD1 agrees at 9 bases. Germline assignment: CDR1 LNHDA and CDR2 SQIVND (reference sequence). The J segment lost 5 bases and the V segment lost 3 bases, leaving 10 bases of the junction unmatched. CDR3 length equals 16 residues. For the CDR3, the DNA is TGTGCCAGTAGTATTACCCTTTTACAGGGGGCTTATGGCTACACCTTC. Encoded protein: CASSITLLQGAYGYTF.